A single TCR beta chain is shown here with its context. The antigen remains undetermined. This sample was included in a study of CD8 T cells in ankylosing spondylitis. Study findings and constraints: Earlier work had already found some motif variants in reactive arthritis synovial fluid and blood. In ankylosing spondylitis blood, a motif of several highly homologous TCR beta variants appeared characteristic.

TCRdb used MiXCR to reprocess the 5' RACE reads, holding one entry per CDR3 protein. The sample lists around 300,000 distinct CDR3 sequences, about 20% occurring once. V lost 9 bases and J lost 10, with 13 bases in between. The V gene's germline CDR1 is LGHDT and CDR2 YNNKEL (reference sequence). This CDR3 is 11 amino acids long. The source is a female donor with ankylosing spondylitis or in good health (not recorded which). The chain combines TRBV3-1 with TRBJ2-1; tentative D call: TRBD2 (6 bases). The source material was blood, either unsorted or a sorted T cell fraction (not recorded which). The chain's CDR3 is CARGGVQEQFF. The CDR3 DNA follows: TGTGCCAGGGGGGGAGTACAGGAGCAGTTCTTC.